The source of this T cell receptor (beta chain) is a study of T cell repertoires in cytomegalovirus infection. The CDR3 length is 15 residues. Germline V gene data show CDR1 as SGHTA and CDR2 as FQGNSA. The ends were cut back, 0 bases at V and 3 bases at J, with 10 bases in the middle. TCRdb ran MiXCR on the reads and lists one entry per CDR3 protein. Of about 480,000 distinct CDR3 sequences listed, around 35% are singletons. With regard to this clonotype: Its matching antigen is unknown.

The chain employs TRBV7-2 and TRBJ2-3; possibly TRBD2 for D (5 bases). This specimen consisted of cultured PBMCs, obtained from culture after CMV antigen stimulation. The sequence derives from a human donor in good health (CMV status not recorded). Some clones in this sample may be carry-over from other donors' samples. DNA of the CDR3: TGTGCCAGCAGCTTAGCGCTTAGCGATACAGATACGCAGTATTTT. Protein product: CASSLALSDTDTQYF.